The rows below give T cell receptor beta chains drawn from one sample of a study of beta chain features in type 1 diabetes. The table came from immunoSEQ multiplex PCR; TCRdb's copy has only in-frame clones and leaves some out. The sample holds around 250,000 clones, 14% seen once. Sequenced sample: naive CD4+ T cells from blood. Receptors originate from a man under 40 with type 1 diabetes. Each CDR3 is given with its conserved first and last residue.

TRBV11-2 CASSLDQGVTPPYF
TRBV6-1 CASSEEGRRTEAFF
TRBV10-3 CAISEREMGDTQYF
TRBV9 CASSSEGAGELFF
TRBV6-5 CASTQTGTGLHF
TRBV29-1 CSVEGGNGYTF
TRBV7-2 CASSPRVAGGNTQYF
TRBV7-2 CASGKREVYNEQFF
TRBV14 CASSQDANRAMGYTF
TRBV7-6 CASSLRLAGTEAFF
TRBV19 CASATGPTYEQYF
TRBV27 CASSLEGAAYNEQFF
TRBV5-6 CASSFLEGGGYTF
TRBV6-1 CASSVKEGRTDTQYF
TRBV5-6 CASSLISANEQFF
TRBV19 CASVRQGPYSGNTIYF
TRBV5-1 CASRPTGLSTDTQYF
TRBV5-1 CASSFRVTDTQYF
TRBV9 CASSVGQGWTDTQYF
TRBV19 CASSIAGGNQPQHF
TRBV2 CASSGTGETQYF
TRBV9 CASSVSGGARNEQFF
TRBV7-2 CASSLATVYNEQFF
TRBV28 CASSPPWTGLAVYNEQFF
TRBV19 CASTGTGSYNEQFF
TRBV10-1 CASSEKAAPIEQYF
TRBV29-1 CSTVGQGISDTQYF
TRBV7-9 CASSPAGGGDGYTF